This TCR beta chain originates from a study of cytomegalovirus exposure and HLA in healthy donors. 13 Jbeta primers and 60 Vbeta primers were used for the PCR. Profiling relied on immunoSEQ multiplex PCR, and the TCRdb table lists in-frame clones only, not all of them. In the table there are roughly 130,000 clones, more than 55% of which are singletons. This receptor was taken from a man younger than 35 in good health and CMV-seronegative. Sequenced input: PBMCs.

The CDR3: CASSPPGVLYNEQFF. CDR3 coding DNA: TGTGCCAGCAGCCCTCCGGGGGTGCTCTACAATGAGCAGTTCTTC. The rearrangement links TRBV7-6 to TRBJ2-1; tentatively, D is TRBD2 (6 bases). The CDR3 loop spans 15 amino acids. Trimming cost V 5 bases and J 3 bases, with 14 bases left between them. Germline loops: CDR1 SGHVS, CDR2 FNYEAQ.